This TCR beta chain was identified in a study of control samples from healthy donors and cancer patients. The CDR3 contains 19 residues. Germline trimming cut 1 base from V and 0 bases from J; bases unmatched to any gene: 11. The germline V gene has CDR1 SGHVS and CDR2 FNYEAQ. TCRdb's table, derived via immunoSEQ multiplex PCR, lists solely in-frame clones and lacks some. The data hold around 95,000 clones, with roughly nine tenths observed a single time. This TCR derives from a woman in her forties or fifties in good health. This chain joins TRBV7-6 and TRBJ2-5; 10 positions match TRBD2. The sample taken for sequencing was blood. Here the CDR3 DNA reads TGTGCCAGCAGCTTAGGGTCGGCTAGCGGGGGCTTGTACCAAGAGACCCAGTACTTC. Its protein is CASSLGSASGGLYQETQYF.